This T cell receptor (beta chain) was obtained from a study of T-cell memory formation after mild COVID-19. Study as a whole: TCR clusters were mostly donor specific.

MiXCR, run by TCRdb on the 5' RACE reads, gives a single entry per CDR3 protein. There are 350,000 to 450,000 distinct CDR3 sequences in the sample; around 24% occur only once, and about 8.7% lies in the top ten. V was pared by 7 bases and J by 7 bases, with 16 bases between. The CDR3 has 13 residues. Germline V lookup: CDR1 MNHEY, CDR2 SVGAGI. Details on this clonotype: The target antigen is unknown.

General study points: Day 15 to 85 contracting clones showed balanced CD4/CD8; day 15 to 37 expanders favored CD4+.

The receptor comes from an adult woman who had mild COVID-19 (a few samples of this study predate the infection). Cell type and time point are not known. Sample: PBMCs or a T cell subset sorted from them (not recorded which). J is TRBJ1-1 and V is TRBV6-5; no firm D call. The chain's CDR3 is CASIDLRVYEAFF. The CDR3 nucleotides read TGTGCCAGCATTGACCTCCGGGTCTATGAAGCTTTCTTT.